The 29 T cell receptor beta chains listed next were all sequenced from one sample in a study of persistence of HIV-infected CD4 T cells. The libraries were made with immunoSEQ version 4 in survey mode. The table came from immunoSEQ multiplex PCR; TCRdb's copy has only in-frame clones and leaves some out. The profile shows about 40,000 clones, around 90% of them singletons. This nonspecific control used anti-CD3/anti-CD28 bead stimulation of CD4+ T cells. Responding CD4+ T cells were sorted by upregulation of both CD40 ligand and CD69. Which antigens these TCRs recognize remains unknown. The sequencing here drew on CD4+ T cells sorted from PBMCs after approximately 19-hour stimulation, taken from a patient who received antiretroviral therapy. These TCRs come from an adult man with HIV who was CMV-seropositive.

This rearrangement joins TRBV30 to TRBJ1-6; TRBD1 is a possible D gene (5 bases). The V gene's germline CDR1 is GTSNPN and CDR2 SVGIG (reference sequence). V was clipped by 0 bases and J by 10 bases, with 16 bases between them. The CDR3 totals 15 residues. Here the CDR3 reads CAWSVQGTGRSPLHF. The CDR3 DNA is TGTGCCTGGAGTGTACAAGGAACAGGAAGATCACCCCTCCACTTT.

The genes are TRBV27 and TRBJ2-5; D not resolved. This CDR3 has 14 amino acids. Trimming pared 5 bases from V and 1 base from J, leaving 11 bases between. Per germline, CDR1 MNHEY and CDR2 SMNVEV (reference sequence). The CDR3 nucleotides read TGTGCCAGCAGTCCCCGTACGATCCAAGAGACCCAGTACTTC. The encoded protein is CASSPRTIQETQYF.

This clone appeared a few times. The J gene is TRBJ1-2, the V gene TRBV27; 8 bases agree with TRBD1. The CDR3 length is 15 residues. V shed 5 bases and J 6 bases; nucleotides not matched to a gene: 11. CDR1 and CDR2 from the germline V gene are MNHEY and SMNVEV (reference sequence). The CDR3 sequence is CASSPGQGVKNGYTF. Here the CDR3 DNA reads TGTGCCAGCAGTCCCGGACAGGGCGTGAAGAATGGCTACACCTTC.

The chain is built from TRBV4-1 and TRBJ1-1, with D unclear. Germline V gives CDR1 MGHRA, CDR2 YSYEKL. The CDR3 consists of 13 residues. V lost 0 bases, J lost 4 bases, and 6 bases lay in between. CDR3 protein: CASSQEPRTEAFF. DNA for the CDR3: TGCGCCAGCAGCCAAGAACCTCGCACTGAAGCTTTCTTT.

The chain uses TRBV27 and TRBJ1-6, with D tentatively TRBD1 (5 bases). V was pared by 6 bases and J by 10 bases, with 10 bases between. The CDR3 consists of 12 residues. Germline V gene data show CDR1 as MNHEY and CDR2 as SMNVEV (reference sequence). CDR3 residues: CASSPGKSPLHF. Written as DNA, the CDR3 is TGTGCCAGCAGCCCAGGGAAATCACCCCTCCACTTT.

The CDR3 coding sequence is TGTGCCAGCCAAAATAGGGGTTCTAGGAACACTGAAGCTTTCTTT. Residues: CASQNRGSRNTEAFF. The chain combines TRBV2 with TRBJ1-1; D might be TRBD1 (5 bases). Germline CDR1 SNHLY, CDR2 FYNNEI. The V and J ends lost 8 bases and 1 base respectively, with 17 bases between them. The CDR3 contains 15 residues.

The genes are TRBV3-1 (or the pseudogene TRBV3-2) and TRBJ1-5, with unresolved D. The length of the CDR3 is 15 residues. V was shortened by 0 bases and J by 2 bases, with 8 bases between the two germline ends. In germline, CDR1 is LGHDT, CDR2 YNNKEL (reference sequence). CDR3 sequence: CASSQEETGNQPQHF. CDR3 bases: TGTGCCAGCAGCCAAGAAGAGACGGGCAATCAGCCCCAGCATTTT.

This chain links TRBV7-2 with TRBJ2-2; 8 bases line up with TRBD2. Germline CDR1 reads SGHTA; CDR2 reads FQGNSA. V lost 7 bases to trimming and J lost 6 bases; unmatched junction nucleotides: 7. This CDR3 is built from 14 residues. The CDR3 DNA sequence: TGTGCCAGCACACCGGGACTAGTCCCCGGGGAGCTGTTTTTT. Residues: CASTPGLVPGELFF.

The chain links TRBV6-2 or TRBV6-3 to TRBJ1-2; no clear D gene. The CDR3 is made up of 11 amino acids. Germline CDR1 is MNHEY and CDR2 is SVGEGT. The V end was cut by 1 base, the J end by 7 bases, with 4 bases between. The DNA of the CDR3 is TGTGCCAGCAGTTACTTACGTGGCTACACCTTC. The encoded protein is CASSYLRGYTF.

The rearrangement links TRBV29-1 to TRBJ2-7; D is perhaps TRBD2 (6 bases). Per the germline V gene, CDR1 is SQVTM and CDR2 is ANQGSEA. This CDR3 spans 12 amino acids. The V and J ends lost 1 base and 5 bases respectively, with 9 bases between them. In DNA form, the CDR3 reads TGCAGCGTTGAAGGGGGGGTTGACGAGCAGTACTTC. Amino acids: CSVEGGVDEQYF.

This chain links TRBV5-6 with TRBJ1-3; D gene ambiguous. V shed 1 base and J shed 3 bases, with 5 bases lying between them. CDR3 length: 13 residues. Germline lookup yields CDR1 SGHDT and CDR2 YYEEEE. CDR3 loop: CASSLQSGNTIYF. The CDR3 nucleotides are TGTGCCAGCAGCTTGCAGAGTGGAAACACCATATATTTT.

This chain links TRBV3-1 (or the pseudogene TRBV3-2) with TRBJ2-5; a possible D gene is TRBD1 (7 bases). Germline V gives CDR1 LGHDT, CDR2 YNNKEL (reference sequence). The CDR3 sequence is 15 residues long. V was pared by 1 base and J by 4 bases, with 13 bases between. The CDR3: CASSQAGGRRETQYF. The CDR3 DNA follows: TGTGCCAGCAGCCAAGCAGGGGGGCGGCGAGAGACCCAGTACTTC.

V and J are TRBV14 and TRBJ2-2; D perhaps matches TRBD1 (5 bases). The CDR3 is 14 residues long. Trimming cost V 2 bases and J 6 bases, with 10 bases left between them. Germline loops: CDR1 SGHDN, CDR2 FVKESK. The CDR3 is CASSQREGAGELFF. The CDR3 DNA reads as TGTGCCAGCAGCCAAAGGGAAGGGGCCGGGGAGCTGTTTTTT.

The chain employs TRBV27 and TRBJ1-2, with 7 bases fitting TRBD1. The CDR3 has 14 residues. The J segment lost 8 bases and the V segment lost 0 bases, leaving 6 bases of the junction unmatched. The germline V gene has CDR1 MNHEY and CDR2 SMNVEV (reference sequence). The CDR3 DNA is TGTGCCAGCAGTTTATCACAGGGGATGGGGGGCTACACCTTC. Protein sequence: CASSLSQGMGGYTF.

This clone was seen only once. The chain recombines TRBV28 with TRBJ1-5; 8 bases line up with TRBD1. The CDR3 runs 16 residues. With V trimmed by 4 bases and J by 4 bases, 9 bases remained unmatched. Germline V lookup: CDR1 MDHEN, CDR2 SYDVKM. CDR3 sequence (DNA): TGTGCCAGCAGTTCCCCAGGGGGCCCCGTAAATCAGCCCCAGCATTTT. Translated: CASSSPGGPVNQPQHF.

This rearrangement joins TRBV24-1 to TRBJ2-1; TRBD1 might be the D (6 bases). Germline V gives CDR1 KGHDR, CDR2 SFDVKD. CDR3 length equals 17 residues. The V gene lost 0 bases and the J gene lost 0 bases, with 11 bases spanning the gap. CDR3 sequence (DNA): TGTGCCACCAGTGATTTGAGGGGGTGGTACTCCTACAATGAGCAGTTCTTC. Protein: CATSDLRGWYSYNEQFF.

This clone was recorded only once. This chain joins TRBV5-4 and TRBJ1-4, with a tentative D call TRBD1 (5 bases). This CDR3 has 14 residues. V was clipped by 2 bases and J by 5 bases, with 10 bases between them. CDR1 is SGHNT and CDR2 is YYREEE in the germline V gene (reference sequence). The CDR3 sequence is CASSLSGGNEKLFF. The CDR3 DNA reads as TGTGCCAGCAGCTTATCGGGGGGAAATGAAAAACTGTTTTTT.

As concerns this clone: Germline is not matched at one junction end, which may reflect a read error. The genes are TRBV3-1 (or the pseudogene TRBV3-2) and TRBJ2-6; D not certain. The CDR3 has 17 amino acids. Per the germline V gene, CDR1 is LGHDT and CDR2 is YNNKEL (reference sequence). The CDR3 protein is CASSQDRAASGANVLTF. In nucleotides, the CDR3 is TGTGCCAGCAGCCAAGATAGGGCAGCCTCTGGAGCCAACGTCCTGACTTTC.

This clone was seen once. The rearrangement links TRBV5-1 to TRBJ2-5; possibly TRBD2 for D (5 bases). The CDR3 is made up of 14 amino acids. V lost 0 bases, J lost 2 bases, and 8 bases lay in between. Per germline, CDR1 SGHRS and CDR2 YFSETQ. The CDR3 spells CASSLAGIQETQYF. In nucleotides, the CDR3 is TGCGCCAGCAGCTTGGCCGGGATACAAGAGACCCAGTACTTC.

V usage is TRBV3-1 (or the pseudogene TRBV3-2) and J usage is TRBJ2-7; either TRBD1 or TRBD2 may fit D (5 bases each). V gave up 4 bases and J gave up 7 bases, with 8 bases separating them. CDR3 length: 11 amino acids. Germline CDR1 and CDR2: LGHDT and YNNKEL (reference sequence). DNA for the CDR3: TGTGCCAGCAGCCGGGGGTGGGAGCAGTACTTC. This sequence encodes CASSRGWEQYF.

The chain has TRBV6-1 and TRBJ1-4; TRBD1 matches at 7 bases. The trim removed 1 base at V and 7 bases at J, leaving 6 bases unmatched. Germline V gene sequence: CDR1 MNHNS, CDR2 SASEGT. There are 15 residues in the CDR3. This chain's CDR3 is CASSEGSTGSEKLFF. As DNA, the CDR3 is TGTGCCAGCAGTGAAGGTTCGACAGGGAGTGAAAAACTGTTTTTT.

The V and J genes are TRBV11-3 and TRBJ2-6; D may be TRBD1 (5 bases). CDR1 is SGHNT, CDR2 YENEEA, per germline. V was clipped by 4 bases and J by 2 bases, with 6 bases between them. The CDR3 is 14 residues long. CDR3 in DNA: TGTGCCAGCAGCTCCAGGGCTGGGGCCAACGTCCTGACTTTC. It is translated as CASSSRAGANVLTF.

The V and J genes are TRBV30 and TRBJ1-4, with 12 bases identical to TRBD1. The junction had 9 bases not matched to a gene; V was cut back by 8 bases and J by 8 bases. The germline V gene encodes CDR1 GTSNPN and CDR2 SVGIG (reference sequence). The CDR3 is made up of 14 amino acids. The CDR3 protein is CAGTGGAFGEKLFF. In DNA, the CDR3 is TGTGCCGGGACAGGGGGCGCGTTCGGCGAAAAACTGTTTTTT.

The chain combines TRBV7-6 with TRBJ1-5; maybe TRBD1 (6 bases). Germline lookup yields CDR1 SGHVS and CDR2 FNYEAQ. CDR3 length equals 15 residues. The V end lost 1 base, the J end lost 0 bases, and 7 bases lay between the germline ends. Written as DNA, the CDR3 is TGTGCCAGCAGCTTAGGGACAGCTAGCAATCAGCCCCAGCATTTT. Translation gives CASSLGTASNQPQHF.

The V call is TRBV7-9, the J call TRBJ1-6, with D unresolved. With 1 base removed from V and 7 bases from J, the gap between germline ends came to 11 bases. The CDR3 sequence is 15 residues long. CDR1 and CDR2 (germline): SEHNR, FQNEAQ (reference sequence). The CDR3 DNA follows: TGTGCCAGCAGCTTAGATGTACAGAAGAATTCACCCCTCCACTTT. Translated: CASSLDVQKNSPLHF.

The V and J genes are TRBV7-2 and TRBJ2-1; 10 nucleotides align to TRBD1. The CDR3 extends over 18 amino acids. The germline V gene encodes CDR1 SGHTA and CDR2 FQGNSA. After removal of 3 bases from V and 5 bases from J, the junction contained 13 bases not matched to a gene. CDR3 protein: CASSFRVPGQGTNNEQFF. The CDR3 bases are TGTGCCAGCAGCTTTCGTGTCCCGGGACAGGGGACCAACAATGAGCAGTTCTTC.

This rearrangement joins TRBV3-1 (or the pseudogene TRBV3-2) to TRBJ1-2; D unclear. Germline V gene sequence: CDR1 LGHDT, CDR2 YNNKEL (reference sequence). The CDR3 spans 16 residues. Trimming stripped 1 base from V and 4 bases from J, with 16 bases between. CDR3 protein: CASSQAQSNRPYGYTF. CDR3 coding DNA: TGTGCCAGCAGCCAAGCTCAGTCCAATAGGCCCTATGGCTACACCTTC.

The chain has TRBV3-1 (or the pseudogene TRBV3-2) and TRBJ1-2; D remains ambiguous. Trimming pared 4 bases from V and 7 bases from J, leaving 13 bases between. The CDR3 runs 13 residues. Germline CDR1 is LGHDT and CDR2 is YNNKEL (reference sequence). The CDR3 protein is CASSLGRTAGYTF. The CDR3 region has the DNA TGTGCCAGCAGCCTCGGACGGACGGCTGGCTACACCTTC.

V usage is TRBV28 and J usage is TRBJ2-2; 11 bases match TRBD1. The CDR3 extends over 16 amino acids. Germline assignment: CDR1 MDHEN and CDR2 SYDVKM. V gave up 3 bases and J gave up 6 bases; unmatched junction bases: 6. Here the CDR3 reads CASSFPDRGRAGELFF. As DNA, the CDR3 is TGTGCCAGCAGTTTTCCGGACAGGGGGCGGGCCGGGGAGCTGTTTTTT.